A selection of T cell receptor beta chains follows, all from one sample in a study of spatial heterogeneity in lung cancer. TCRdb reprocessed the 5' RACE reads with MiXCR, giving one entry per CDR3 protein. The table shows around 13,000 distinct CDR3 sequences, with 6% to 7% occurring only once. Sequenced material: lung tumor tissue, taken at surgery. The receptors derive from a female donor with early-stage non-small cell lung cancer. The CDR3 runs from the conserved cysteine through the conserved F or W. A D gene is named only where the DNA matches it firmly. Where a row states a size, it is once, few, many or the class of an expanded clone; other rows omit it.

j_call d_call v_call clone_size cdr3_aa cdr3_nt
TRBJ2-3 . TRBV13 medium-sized CASSRTGDTQYF TGTGCCAGCAGCAGGACCGGGGATACGCAGTATTTT
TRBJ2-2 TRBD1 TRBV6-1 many CASRVQGYTGELFF TGTGCCAGCAGGGTACAGGGGTACACCGGGGAGCTGTTTTTT
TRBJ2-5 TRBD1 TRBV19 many CASSPRGQGAVETQYF TGTGCCAGTAGTCCCCGAGGACAGGGGGCCGTAGAGACCCAGTACTTC
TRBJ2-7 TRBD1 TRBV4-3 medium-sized CASSRFRGNEQYF TGCGCCAGCAGCCGTTTCAGGGGGAACGAGCAGTACTTC
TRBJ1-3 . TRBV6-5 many CASSYSRGSGNTIYF TGTGCCAGCAGTTACTCGAGGGGTTCTGGAAACACCATATATTTT
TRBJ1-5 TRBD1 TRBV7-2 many CASSPRTGGGQPQHF TGTGCCAGCAGCCCCCGGACAGGGGGTGGTCAGCCCCAGCATTTT
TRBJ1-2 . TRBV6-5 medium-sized CASSYALNRRHNYGYTF TGTGCCAGCAGTTACGCCCTTAATCGACGACATAACTATGGCTACACCTTC
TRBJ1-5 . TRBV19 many CASRSDRPNQPQHF TGTGCCAGTAGGTCCGACAGGCCCAATCAGCCCCAGCATTTT
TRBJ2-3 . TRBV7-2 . CASSPVSTKSTDTQYF TGTGCCAGCAGCCCCGTGAGCACTAAAAGCACAGATACGCAGTATTTT
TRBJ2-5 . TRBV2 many CASNRDTQETQYF TGTGCCAGCAACAGGGACACCCAAGAGACCCAGTACTTC
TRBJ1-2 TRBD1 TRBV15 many CATSRAKTGTGTGYGYTF TGTGCCACCAGCAGAGCAAAAACCGGGACAGGGACTGGCTATGGCTACACCTTC
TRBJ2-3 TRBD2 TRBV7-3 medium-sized CASSFSGNTQYF TGTGCCAGCAGCTTTAGCGGGAATACGCAGTATTTT
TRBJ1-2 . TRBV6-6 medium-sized CASSYTARDGGLVRGYTF TGTGCCAGCAGTTATACCGCAAGAGACGGGGGACTCGTACGGGGCTACACCTTC
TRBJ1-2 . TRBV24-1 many CATSDRQIYGYTF TGTGCCACCAGTGACCGACAGATCTATGGCTACACCTTC
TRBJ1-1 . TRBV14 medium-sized CASSRQGRNTEAFF TGTGCCAGCAGCCGGCAGGGCCGGAACACTGAAGCTTTCTTT
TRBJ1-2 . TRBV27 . CASSLLRDGNYGYTF TGTGCCAGCAGCCTACTCCGGGACGGAAACTATGGCTACACCTTC
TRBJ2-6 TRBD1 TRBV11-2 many CASSLGLRQGGRGANVLTF TGTGCCAGCAGCTTAGGTCTGCGACAGGGGGGACGTGGGGCCAACGTCCTGACTTTC
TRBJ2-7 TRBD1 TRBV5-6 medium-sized CASSTPGQIYEQYF TGTGCCAGCAGCACACCGGGACAGATTTACGAGCAGTACTTC
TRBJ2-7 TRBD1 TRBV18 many CASSEGQGSYEQYF TGTGCCAGCTCAGAGGGACAGGGGTCCTACGAGCAGTACTTC
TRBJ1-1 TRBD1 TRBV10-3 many CAISESGQVVRAFF TGTGCCATCAGTGAGTCTGGACAGGTTGTTCGAGCTTTCTTT
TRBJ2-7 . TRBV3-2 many CASSQVPYEQYF TGTGCCAGCAGCCAAGTGCCCTACGAGCAGTACTTC
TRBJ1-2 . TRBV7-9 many CASSLARSAGYTF TGTGCCAGCAGCTTAGCGCGGAGTGCTGGCTACACCTTC
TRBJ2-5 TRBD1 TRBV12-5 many CASAAPTGLETQYF TGTGCTAGTGCCGCCCCGACAGGGCTGGAGACCCAGTACTTC
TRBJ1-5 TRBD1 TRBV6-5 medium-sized CASSPTGGYSNQPQHF TGTGCCAGCAGTCCTACAGGGGGATATAGCAATCAGCCCCAGCATTTT